This T cell receptor (beta chain) is drawn from a study of shared clonotypes between healthy human individuals. The study's findings and limits: Clonotypes shared by all four sorted-subset donors had higher generation probabilities than non-shared clonotypes. Sequencing of the sorted subsets was shown by rarefaction to be incomplete despite large depth.

This CDR3 is built from 14 residues. Between the trimmed V and J ends, which lost 7 bases and 0 bases, there was a span of 8 bases. CDR1 and CDR2 (germline): SGHRS, YFSETQ. TCRdb's table, derived via immunoSEQ multiplex PCR, lists solely in-frame clones and lacks some. The table shows some 1 million clones, with roughly 80% occurring only once. A note on this clone: Its antigen is still unknown. Other nucleotide sequences in the sample specify the same CDR3.

The V and J genes are TRBV5-1 and TRBJ2-6; D may be TRBD1 (6 bases). Sequenced sample: memory CD4+ T cells sorted from blood. The subset is: CD45RA-negative fraction. This receptor was obtained from a man younger than 30 in good health. CDR3 coding DNA: TGCGCCAGCCTGGACAGCTCTGGGGCCAACGTCCTGACTTTC. This encodes CASLDSSGANVLTF.